The sequence of this T cell receptor (beta chain) was determined in a study of CD8 T cells in Susac syndrome. It was with random hexamers that roughly 0.45 to 1 ug RNA was reverse transcribed. The immunoSEQ assay covered 54 Vbeta and 13 Jbeta segments for CDR3. TCRdb fed the immunoSEQ multiplex PCR reads into MiXCR, producing one record per CDR3 protein. Here the sample spans approximately 100,000 distinct CDR3 sequences, about 90% being singletons. The CDR3 is 15 residues long. CDR1 and CDR2 (germline): MNHEY, SVGAGI. V was clipped by 6 bases and J by 3 bases; unmatched bases: 7. The authors carried out high-throughput sequencing of TCR beta. They applied it to CD8+ and CD4+ T cells obtained from blood. Negative isolation yielded CD4+ and CD8+ T cells, and FACS enriched TEMRA cells.

The clonotype was recovered from a human donor in good health. The sample consisted of CD8+ T cells from PBMCs. The chain carries TRBV6-5 and TRBJ2-2, with TRBD1 matching 7 bases. CDR3 protein: CASRWTGGDTGELFF. CDR3 in DNA: TGTGCCAGCAGGTGGACAGGTGGAGACACCGGGGAGCTGTTTTTT.